One and the same sample provided the 5 T cell receptor beta chains below, sequenced in a study of T cell clonality in common variable immunodeficiency. The study's findings and limits: Common variable immunodeficiency TCR beta sequences reportedly had fewer deletions and N-nucleotide insertions.

Their cognate antigens are unknown. TCRdb keeps only in-frame clones here, not all; method: immunoSEQ multiplex PCR. The sample includes 25,000 to 35,000 clones, none of them occurring once. The specimen was peripheral blood mononuclear cells. All receptors derive from a human donor with common variable immunodeficiency.

This clone was observed a few times. Compared with germline, one end of the junction differs, possibly owing to a read error. The CDR3 goes on 3 residues after the read ends, and that part is filled in from the germline J gene. This chain joins TRBV30 and TRBJ1-6; TRBD1 matches at 9 bases. Germline values: CDR1 GTSNPN, CDR2 SVGIG (reference sequence). This CDR3 has 14 residues. The CDR3 bases that were read are TGTGCCTGGAGTTCCGGGACAGGGAATTCCCCC. Amino acids: CAWSSGTGNSP. From start to end, the CDR3 is CAWSSGTGNSPLHF.

This clone was detected ten times or more. The sequence runs out 3 residues before the end of the CDR3; the remainder is reconstructed from the germline J gene. The chain has TRBV7-3 and TRBJ2-3; D is ambiguous. The CDR3 has 15 amino acids. Per the germline V gene, CDR1 is SGHTA and CDR2 is FQGTGA. V was trimmed by 3 bases and J by 0 bases, leaving 10 bases between them. CDR3 DNA, as far as it was read: TGTGCCAGCAGCTTGCTCCACAGCAGCACAGATACG. This encodes CASSLLHSSTDT. The entire CDR3 protein is CASSLLHSSTDTQYF.

This clone was counted at least ten times. From the germline J gene comes the end of the CDR3, since the read stops 3 residues before it. The chain joins TRBV18 to TRBJ1-2; TRBD1 matches at 9 bases. The V and J ends lost 2 bases and 4 bases, in that order; junction bases with no gene match: 5. The CDR3 has 15 amino acids. In germline, CDR1 is KGHSH, CDR2 LQKENI. Incomplete CDR3 DNA: TGTGCCAGCTCACCAGCGGGACAGGGTCCCTATGGC. It translates to CASSPAGQGPYG. The CDR3 as a whole reads CASSPAGQGPYGYTF. Supplemented by reference TRBV18 and TRBJ1-2, the full variable domain reads NAGVMQNPRHLVRRRGQEARLRCSPMKGHSHVYWYRQLPEEGLKFMVYLQKENIIDESGMPKERFSAEFPKEGPSILRIQQVVRGDSAAYFCASSPAGQGPYGYTFGSGTRLTVV.

This clone was observed a few times. Read coverage stops 3 residues before the CDR3 terminus; the germline J gene supplies the remainder. The chain recombines TRBV2 with TRBJ2-3; TRBD1 matches at 10 bases. This CDR3 has 17 residues. CDR1 and CDR2 (germline): SNHLY, FYNNEI. V was clipped by 6 bases and J by 0 bases; unmatched bases: 9. The CDR3 reads CASRPGQGPVSTDTQYF. CDR3 DNA, as far as it was read: TGTGCCAGCAGGCCGGGACAGGGGCCCGTTAGCACAGATACG.

This clone showed up many times. The read is 3 residues too short to cover the CDR3 end, so that end is filled in from the germline J gene. The chain joins TRBV7-2 to TRBJ1-2; TRBD1 matches 7 bases. Per the germline V gene, CDR1 is SGHTA and CDR2 is FQGNSA. The CDR3 contains 13 residues. The part of the CDR3 DNA that was read is TGTGCCAGCAGCCCAGACAGGGAACGAGGC. Protein sequence: CASSPDRERG. The CDR3 in its entirety is CASSPDRERGYTF.